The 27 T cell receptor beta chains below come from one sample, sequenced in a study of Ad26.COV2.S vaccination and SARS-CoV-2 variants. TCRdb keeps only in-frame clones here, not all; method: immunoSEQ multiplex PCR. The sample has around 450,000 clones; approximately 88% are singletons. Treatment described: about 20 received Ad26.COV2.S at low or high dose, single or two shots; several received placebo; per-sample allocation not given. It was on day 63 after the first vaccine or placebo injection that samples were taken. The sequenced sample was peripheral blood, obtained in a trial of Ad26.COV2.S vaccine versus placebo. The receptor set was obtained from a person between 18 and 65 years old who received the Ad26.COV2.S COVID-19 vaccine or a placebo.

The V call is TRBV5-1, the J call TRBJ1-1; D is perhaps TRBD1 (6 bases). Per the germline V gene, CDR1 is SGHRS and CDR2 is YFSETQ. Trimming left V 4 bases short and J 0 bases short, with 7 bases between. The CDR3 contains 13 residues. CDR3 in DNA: TGCGCCAGCAGCGGGGACATGAACACTGAAGCTTTCTTT. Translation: CASSGDMNTEAFF.

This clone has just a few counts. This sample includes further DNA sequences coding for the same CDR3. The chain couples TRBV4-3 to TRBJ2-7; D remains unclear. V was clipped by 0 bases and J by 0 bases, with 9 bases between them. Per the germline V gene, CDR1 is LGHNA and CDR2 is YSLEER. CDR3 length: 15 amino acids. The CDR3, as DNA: TGCGCCAGCAGCCAAGATTCTAGTCTCTCCTACGAGCAGTACTTC. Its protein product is CASSQDSSLSYEQYF.

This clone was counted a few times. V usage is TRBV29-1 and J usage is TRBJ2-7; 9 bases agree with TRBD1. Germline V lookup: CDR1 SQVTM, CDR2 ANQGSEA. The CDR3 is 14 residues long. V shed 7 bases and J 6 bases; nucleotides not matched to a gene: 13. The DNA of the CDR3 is TGCAGCGCCGAACTGGGACAGGGTGTCGGCGAGCAGTACTTC. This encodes CSAELGQGVGEQYF.

DNA for the CDR3: TGCGCCAGCAGCCGGGACAGGGTCTACACCGGGGAGCTGTTTTTT. It yields the protein CASSRDRVYTGELFF. The chain links TRBV4-1 to TRBJ2-2, with 9 bases lining up with TRBD1. Looked up from germline, CDR1 is MGHRA and CDR2 is YSYEKL. This CDR3 comprises 15 residues. After removal of 4 bases from V and 3 bases from J, the junction contained 3 bases not matched to a gene.

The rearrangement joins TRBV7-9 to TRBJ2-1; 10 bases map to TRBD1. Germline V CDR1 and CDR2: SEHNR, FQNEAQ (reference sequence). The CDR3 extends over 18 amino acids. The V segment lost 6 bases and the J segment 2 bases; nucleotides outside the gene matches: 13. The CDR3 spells CASRPTKTDRGAYNEQFF. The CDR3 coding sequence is TGTGCCAGCAGACCAACAAAAACGGACAGGGGGGCCTACAATGAGCAGTTCTTC.

This CDR3 reads CASSSSRGGRGTEAFF. The CDR3 DNA is TGTGCCAGCAGCTCCTCCCGGGGCGGCCGAGGGACTGAAGCTTTCTTT. V usage is TRBV7-6 and J usage is TRBJ1-1; D possibly corresponds to TRBD1 (5 bases). Germline CDR1 is SGHVS and CDR2 is FNYEAQ. V was cut by 4 bases and J by 5 bases, with 20 bases left in between. This CDR3 is built from 16 residues.

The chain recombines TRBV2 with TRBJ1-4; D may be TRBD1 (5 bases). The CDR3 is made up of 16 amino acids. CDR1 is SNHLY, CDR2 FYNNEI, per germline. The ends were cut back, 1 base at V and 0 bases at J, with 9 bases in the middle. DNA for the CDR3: TGTGCCAGCAGTGAAGAGCACAGGACAACTAATGAAAAACTGTTTTTT. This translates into CASSEEHRTTNEKLFF.

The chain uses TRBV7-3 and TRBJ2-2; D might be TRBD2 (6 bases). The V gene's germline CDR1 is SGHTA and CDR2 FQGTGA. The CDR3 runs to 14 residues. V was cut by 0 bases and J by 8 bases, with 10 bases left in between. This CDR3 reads CASSLTSGKGELFF. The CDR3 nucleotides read TGTGCCAGCAGCTTAACTAGCGGAAAGGGGGAGCTGTTTTTT.

This CDR3 reads CASPGTGANVLTF. In DNA form, the CDR3 reads TGTGCCAGCCCAGGGACTGGGGCCAACGTCCTGACTTTC. The chain combines TRBV2 with TRBJ2-6, with a possible D match to TRBD1 (5 bases). The V end was cut by 8 bases, the J end by 2 bases, with 7 bases between. The germline V gene has CDR1 SNHLY and CDR2 FYNNEI. The CDR3 sequence is 13 residues long.

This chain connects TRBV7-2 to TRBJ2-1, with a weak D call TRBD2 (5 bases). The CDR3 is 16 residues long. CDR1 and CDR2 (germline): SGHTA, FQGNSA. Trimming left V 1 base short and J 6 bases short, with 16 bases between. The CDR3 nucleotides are TGTGCCAGCAGCTTAGGTCTTGGACGGGGAACCAATGAGCAGTTCTTC. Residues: CASSLGLGRGTNEQFF.

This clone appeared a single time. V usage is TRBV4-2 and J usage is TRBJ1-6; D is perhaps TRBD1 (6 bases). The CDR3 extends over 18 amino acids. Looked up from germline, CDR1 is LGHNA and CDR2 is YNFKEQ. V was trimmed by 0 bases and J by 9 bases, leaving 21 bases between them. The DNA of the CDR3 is TGTGCCAGCAGCCAAGATGTTCCGGAGGGGGGGCGAGGTTCACCCCTCCACTTT. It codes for CASSQDVPEGGRGSPLHF.

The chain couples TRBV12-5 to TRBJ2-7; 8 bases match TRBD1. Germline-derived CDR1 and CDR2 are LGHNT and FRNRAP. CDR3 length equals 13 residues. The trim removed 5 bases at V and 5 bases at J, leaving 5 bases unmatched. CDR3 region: CASGPDRAHEQYF. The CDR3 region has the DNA TGTGCTAGTGGTCCGGACAGGGCCCACGAGCAGTACTTC.

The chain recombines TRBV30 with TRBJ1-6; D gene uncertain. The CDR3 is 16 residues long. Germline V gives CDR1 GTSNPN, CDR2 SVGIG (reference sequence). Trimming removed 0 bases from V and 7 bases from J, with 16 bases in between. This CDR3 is CAWSVPWAAENSPLHF. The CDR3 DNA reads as TGTGCCTGGAGTGTACCATGGGCGGCCGAAAATTCACCCCTCCACTTT.

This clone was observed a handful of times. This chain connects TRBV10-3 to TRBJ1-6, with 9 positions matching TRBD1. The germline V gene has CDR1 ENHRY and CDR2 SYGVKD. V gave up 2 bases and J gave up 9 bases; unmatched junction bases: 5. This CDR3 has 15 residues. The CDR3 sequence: CAISEETGGSSPLHF. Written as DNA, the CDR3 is TGTGCCATCAGTGAGGAGACAGGGGGGAGTTCACCCCTCCACTTT.

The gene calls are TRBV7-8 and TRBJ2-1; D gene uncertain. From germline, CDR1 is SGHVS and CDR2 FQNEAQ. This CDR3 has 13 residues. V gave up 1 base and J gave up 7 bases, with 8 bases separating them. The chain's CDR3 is CASSLVWQNEQFF. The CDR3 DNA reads TGTGCCAGCAGCTTAGTCTGGCAGAATGAGCAGTTCTTC. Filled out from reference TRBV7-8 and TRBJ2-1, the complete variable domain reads GAGVSQSPRYKVAKRGQDVALRCDPISGHVSLFWYQQALGQGPEFLTYFQNEAQLDKSGLPSDRFFAERPEGSVSTLKIQRTQQEDSAVYLCASSLVWQNEQFFGPGTRLTVL.

CDR3 sequence: CASSQIDRGLEKLFF. The CDR3 nucleotides read TGTGCCAGCAGCCAGATCGACAGGGGGCTTGAAAAACTGTTTTTT. V usage is TRBV3-1 (or the pseudogene TRBV3-2) and J usage is TRBJ1-4; TRBD1 matches at 10 bases. V lost 3 bases and J lost 7; bases outside the gene matches: 5. The CDR3 spans 15 residues. The V gene's germline CDR1 is LGHDT and CDR2 YNNKEL (reference sequence).

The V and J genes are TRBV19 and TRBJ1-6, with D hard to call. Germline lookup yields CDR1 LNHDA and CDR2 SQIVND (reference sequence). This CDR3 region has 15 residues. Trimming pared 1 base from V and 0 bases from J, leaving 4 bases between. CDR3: CASSIGSSYNSPLHF. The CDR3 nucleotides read TGTGCCAGTAGTATAGGGAGCTCCTATAATTCACCCCTCCACTTT.

The CDR3, as DNA: TGTGCCCGAGCGGGGGGGCCAAGCGGGGAGCTGTTTTTT. Encoded protein: CARAGGPSGELFF. The V and J genes are TRBV30 and TRBJ2-2, with 10 bases matching TRBD2. The CDR3 loop spans 13 amino acids. Per germline, CDR1 GTSNPN and CDR2 SVGIG (reference sequence). The V segment lost 8 bases and the J segment 7 bases; nucleotides outside the gene matches: 7.

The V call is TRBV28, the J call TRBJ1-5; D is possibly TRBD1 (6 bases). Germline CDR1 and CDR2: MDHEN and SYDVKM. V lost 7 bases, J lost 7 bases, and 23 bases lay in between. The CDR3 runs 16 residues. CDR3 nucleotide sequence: TGTGCCAGCATTAGTCCCCTATCGCAGGGGAGGCAGCCCCAGCATTTT. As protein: CASISPLSQGRQPQHF.

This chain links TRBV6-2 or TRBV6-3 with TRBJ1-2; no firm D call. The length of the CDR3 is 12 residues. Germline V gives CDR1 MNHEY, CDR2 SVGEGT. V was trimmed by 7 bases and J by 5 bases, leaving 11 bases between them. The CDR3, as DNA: TGTGCCAGCAATAACTCCCCTTATGGCTACACCTTC. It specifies CASNNSPYGYTF.

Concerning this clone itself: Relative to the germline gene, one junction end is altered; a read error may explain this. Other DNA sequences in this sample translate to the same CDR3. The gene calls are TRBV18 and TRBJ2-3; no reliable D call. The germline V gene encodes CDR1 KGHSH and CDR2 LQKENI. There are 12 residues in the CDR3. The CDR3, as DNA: TGTGCCAGCTCACTTAGCACCGATACGCAGTATTTT. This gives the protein CASSLSTDTQYF. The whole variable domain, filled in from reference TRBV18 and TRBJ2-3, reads NAGVMQNPRHLVRRRGQEARLRCSPMKGHSHVYWYRQLPEEGLKFMVYLQKENIIDESGMPKERFSAEFPKEGPSILRIQQVVRGDSAAYFCASSLSTDTQYFGPGTRLTVL.

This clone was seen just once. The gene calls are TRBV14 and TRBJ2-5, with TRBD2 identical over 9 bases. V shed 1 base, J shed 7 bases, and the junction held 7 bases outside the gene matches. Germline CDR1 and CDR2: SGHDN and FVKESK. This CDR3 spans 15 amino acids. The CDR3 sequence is CASSQVAGGTWTQYF. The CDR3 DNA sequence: TGTGCCAGCAGCCAAGTTGCGGGGGGGACGTGGACCCAGTACTTC.

The CDR3 DNA sequence: TGTGCCAGCAGCCGCGGACAGGGGGCGGGGGCGCCCCAGCATTTT. It specifies CASSRGQGAGAPQHF. The genes are TRBV4-2 and TRBJ1-5, with TRBD1 matching 11 bases. CDR3 size: 15 residues. Germline V lookup: CDR1 LGHNA, CDR2 YNFKEQ. J gave up 9 bases and V 4 bases, and 8 bases lay outside the gene matches.

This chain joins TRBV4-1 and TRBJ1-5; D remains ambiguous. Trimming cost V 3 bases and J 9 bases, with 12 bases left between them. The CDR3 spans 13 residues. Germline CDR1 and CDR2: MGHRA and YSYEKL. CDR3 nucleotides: TGCGCCAGCAGCCACTCACGAGGGAGGCCCCAGCATTTT. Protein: CASSHSRGRPQHF.

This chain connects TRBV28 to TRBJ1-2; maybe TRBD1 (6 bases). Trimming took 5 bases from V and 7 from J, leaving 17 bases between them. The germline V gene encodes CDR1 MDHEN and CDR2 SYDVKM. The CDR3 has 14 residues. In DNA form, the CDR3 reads TGTGCCAGCAGTCCCCCTGGACAGTTTATTGGCTACACCTTC. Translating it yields CASSPPGQFIGYTF.

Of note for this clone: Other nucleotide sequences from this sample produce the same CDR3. CDR3 region: CASSVEDSSYNEQFF. DNA of the CDR3: TGTGCCAGCAGCGTAGAAGATAGCTCCTACAATGAGCAGTTCTTC. The chain uses TRBV9 and TRBJ2-1; D call uncertain. The CDR3 length is 15 residues. Germline CDR1 SGDLS, CDR2 YYNGEE. The ends were cut back, 0 bases at V and 0 bases at J, with 7 bases in the middle.

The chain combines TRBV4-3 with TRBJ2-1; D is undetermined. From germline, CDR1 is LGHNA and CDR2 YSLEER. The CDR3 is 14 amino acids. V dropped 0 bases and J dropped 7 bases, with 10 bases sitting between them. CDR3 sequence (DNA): TGCGCCAGCAGCCAAGATCCGGGTCGAAATGAGCAGTTCTTC. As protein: CASSQDPGRNEQFF.